This TCR beta chain is drawn from a study of response to subunit inactivated influenza vaccine (dated 2018 in TCRdb). For context, the study as a whole: The study used deep quantitative T cell receptor repertoire profiling to track responses to a trivalent subunit inactivated influenza vaccine.

The research as a whole found: The authors proposed that each seasonal influenza vaccination may bring in only a limited number of new T cells.

Preparation of the library involved RT-PCR. TCRdb records Illumina HiSeq 2500 as the sequencer. Clones were called with MiXCR by TCRdb after fastp trimmed the public reads at Q25, and only in-frame beta chains were retained. Here each entry gathers all rows of one CDR3 protein and keeps the most common genes and DNA. This sample holds roughly 520,000 distinct CDR3 sequences; 25% were observed only once. The ten largest clones capture under 2.5% of the sample. This clonotype has only a few counts. The specificity of this receptor is unknown. Base-call qualities are not available, and no considerably larger clone is one nucleotide away. This receptor was identified in a man aged 50 to 60 who received an inactivated influenza vaccine. Donor details come from another sample of the same person, matched by shared clones. This material consisted of CD4+ T cells sorted from PBMCs, taken 4 to 6 days after vaccination.

The CDR3 is CAISERQERNGYTF. The DNA sequence is given as TGTGCCATCAGCGAACGACAGGAGCGAAATGGCTACACCTTC. The chain was built from TRBV10-3 and TRBJ1-2; TRBD1 is a possible D gene, resting on 6 matching bases. The CDR3 measures 14 amino acids from cysteine to phenylalanine. Of the read, only the CDR3 DNA is kept; its 42 bases are in frame from base 1. Deletion took 6 bases off V and 6 bases off J, with a span of 17 bases between the germline ends. CDR1 ENHRY and CDR2 SYGVKD are derived from the germline V gene.